The 23 T cell receptor beta chains reported below all come from one sample, sequenced in a study of early T cells in non-severe SARS-CoV-2 infection. TCRdb fed the 5' RACE reads into MiXCR, producing one record per CDR3 protein. The profile shows around 67,000 distinct CDR3 sequences, about 10% of them singletons. The sequencing input was whole blood. The receptors were sampled from an adult who was a healthcare worker with PCR-confirmed SARS-CoV-2 infection or an uninfected control (not recorded which).

This clonotype was detected many times. The chain employs TRBV27 and TRBJ2-2; 9 bases align to TRBD1. Germline V gene sequence: CDR1 MNHEY, CDR2 SMNVEV (reference sequence). Losses at the gene ends were 2 bases for V and 3 bases for J; bases not matched to a gene: 4. The CDR3 consists of 16 residues. The CDR3 reads CASSLRWTGDTGELFF. CDR3 nucleotides: TGTGCCAGCAGTTTAAGGTGGACAGGGGACACCGGGGAGCTGTTTTTT.

V gene TRBV24-1 combines with J gene TRBJ1-2; maybe TRBD1 (6 bases). CDR3 size: 13 residues. From germline, CDR1 is KGHDR and CDR2 SFDVKD. The germline V and J ends were trimmed by 6 bases and 5 bases, with 12 bases remaining between them. CDR3 nucleotide sequence: TGTGCCACCAGTCAGGGGAGAACTTATGGCTACACCTTC. Translated: CATSQGRTYGYTF.

This clonotype appeared a few times. The V gene is TRBV14, the J gene TRBJ1-1; D gene uncertain. Germline values: CDR1 SGHDN, CDR2 FVKESK. The CDR3 has 15 amino acids. Trimming took 6 bases from V and 1 from J, leaving 15 bases between them. The CDR3 sequence: CASRPWESGNTEAFF. CDR3 sequence (DNA): TGTGCCAGCAGACCCTGGGAGTCGGGGAACACTGAAGCTTTCTTT.

This clonotype was detected a few times. The CDR3 DNA is TGTGCCAGCATTCCCTTTAGCGGGAGTGGCCGGGAAACGCAGTATTTT. This encodes CASIPFSGSGRETQYF. The rearrangement links TRBV6-1 to TRBJ2-3; the match to TRBD2 covers 9 bases. Unmatched junction bases numbered 17, after V lost 7 bases and J lost 9 bases. The CDR3 sequence is 16 residues long. The germline V gene has CDR1 MNHNS and CDR2 SASEGT.

This clonotype was observed many times. J is TRBJ2-2 and V is TRBV11-2; no firm D call. The germline CDR1 and CDR2 sequences are SGHAT and FQNNGV. Trimming shortened V by 5 bases and J by 0 bases, and 4 bases separated the two germline ends. CDR3 size: 13 residues. The CDR3 spells CASSRSNTGELFF. The CDR3 DNA sequence: TGTGCCAGCAGCCGGTCGAACACCGGGGAGCTGTTTTTT. The entire variable domain, with the rest obtained from reference TRBV11-2 and TRBJ2-2, is as follows: EAGVAQSPRYKIIEKRQSVAFWCNPISGHATLYWYQQILGQGPKLLIQFQNNGVVDDSQLPKDRFSAERLKGVDSTLKIQPAKLEDSAVYLCASSRSNTGELFFGEGSRLTVL.

This clonotype has just a few counts. The genes are TRBV29-1 and TRBJ1-1; D is unresolved. Germline CDR1 reads SQVTM; CDR2 reads ANQGSEA. The CDR3 contains 13 residues. Between the trimmed V and J ends, which lost 4 bases and 0 bases, there was a span of 9 bases. The CDR3 nucleotides read TGCAGCGTTGTACGGTGGTTGAACACTGAAGCTTTCTTT. Its protein is CSVVRWLNTEAFF.

This clonotype appeared many times. This chain links TRBV10-3 with TRBJ1-3; 8 bases map to TRBD1. V dropped 6 bases and J dropped 4; count of bases not matched to a gene: 5. Germline loops: CDR1 ENHRY, CDR2 SYGVKD. The CDR3 is 14 residues long. For the CDR3, the DNA is TGTGCCATCAGCGGACAGGGTGAGGGAAACACCATATATTTT. Its protein is CAISGQGEGNTIYF.

This clonotype was picked up a small number of times. The V gene is TRBV7-9, the J gene TRBJ2-6, with D perhaps TRBD1 or TRBD2 (5 bases each). V was clipped by 3 bases and J by 2 bases, with 20 bases between them. The CDR3 spans 19 residues. From germline, CDR1 is SEHNR and CDR2 FQNEAQ (reference sequence). The CDR3 protein is CASSLEFRGRLTGANVLTF. The CDR3 DNA reads as TGTGCCAGCAGCTTGGAGTTCCGGGGCCGCTTGACTGGGGCCAACGTCCTGACTTTC.

Many counts were recorded for this clonotype. V is TRBV11-2 and J is TRBJ2-2; no definite D call. Trimming removed 2 bases from V and 1 base from J, with 5 bases in between. The CDR3 is made up of 14 amino acids. The V gene's germline CDR1 is SGHAT and CDR2 FQNNGV. Written as DNA, the CDR3 is TGTGCCAGCAGCTTACAGCAGAACACCGGGGAGCTGTTTTTT. The encoded protein is CASSLQQNTGELFF.

This clonotype was seen more than once but under ten times. The chain links TRBV21-1 to TRBJ2-6. TRBV21-1 is given as a pseudogene. The CDR3 is made up of 13 amino acids. CDR3 amino acids: CASLNPGANVLTF. In DNA form, the CDR3 reads TGTGCCAGCCTCAACCCAGGGGCCAACGTCCTGACTTTC.

The gene calls are TRBV5-1 and TRBJ2-4; TRBD1 matches 7 bases. This CDR3 has 18 residues. Trimming at V came to 2 bases and at J to 2 bases, leaving 13 bases not matched to a gene. Germline lookup yields CDR1 SGHRS and CDR2 YFSETQ. CDR3 DNA sequence: TGCGCCAGCAGCTTTACCGAAGCGCCAGGGGGTACCAAAAACATTCAGTACTTC. Protein sequence: CASSFTEAPGGTKNIQYF. Full variable domain (rest looked up from reference TRBV5-1 and TRBJ2-4): KAGVTQTPRYLIKTRGQQVTLSCSPISGHRSVSWYQQTPGQGLQFLFEYFSETQRNKGNFPGRFSGRQFSNSRSEMNVSTLELGDSALYLCASSFTEAPGGTKNIQYFGAGTRLSVL.

The V call is TRBV2, the J call TRBJ1-2; D perhaps matches TRBD1 (5 bases). The V and J ends lost 6 bases and 3 bases respectively, with 11 bases between them. Germline V gene lookup returns CDR1 SNHLY and CDR2 FYNNEI. This CDR3 is built from 13 residues. The CDR3 loop is CASSPGTYYGYTF. CDR3 sequence (DNA): TGTGCCAGCAGCCCCGGGACTTACTATGGCTACACCTTC.

This clonotype was found many times. J is TRBJ2-1 and V is TRBV11-3; 9 nucleotides match TRBD2. V lost 2 bases to trimming and J lost 9 bases; unmatched junction nucleotides: 11. The CDR3 has 16 amino acids. Germline CDR1 reads SGHNT; CDR2 reads YENEEA. CDR3: CASSLMSAGGGGEQFF. The CDR3 DNA reads as TGTGCCAGCAGCTTAATGTCAGCGGGAGGCGGGGGTGAGCAGTTCTTC.

This clonotype was counted many times. The chain uses TRBV29-1 and TRBJ1-1, with D tentatively TRBD1 (6 bases). V was clipped by 5 bases and J by 10 bases, with 17 bases between them. The CDR3 totals 12 residues. Germline loops: CDR1 SQVTM, CDR2 ANQGSEA. The CDR3 DNA follows: TGCAGCGTTTCAACAGGGACCCTAGGAGCTTTCTTT. Translation: CSVSTGTLGAFF.

In this sample, this clonotype turned up many times. The genes are TRBV28 and TRBJ2-3; D uncertain. The germline V gene has CDR1 MDHEN and CDR2 SYDVKM. This CDR3 has 11 residues. V lost 5 bases, J lost 3 bases, and 3 bases lay in between. CDR3 coding DNA: TGTGCCAGCAGTAGGACAGATACGCAGTATTTT. It codes for CASSRTDTQYF. The variable domain in full, completed from reference TRBV28 and TRBJ2-3, reads DVKVTQSSRYLVKRTGEKVFLECVQDMDHENMFWYRQDPGLGLRLIYFSYDVKMKEKGDIPEGYSVSREKKERFSLILESASTNQTSMYLCASSRTDTQYFGPGTRLTVL.

The table lists this clonotype with many counts. This sequence joins TRBV7-6 and TRBJ2-7; 9 bases agree with TRBD2. CDR1 SGHVS and CDR2 FNYEAQ come from the germline V gene. This CDR3 spans 14 amino acids. J gave up 2 bases and V 5 bases, and 4 bases lay outside the gene matches. The CDR3: CASSASGTAYEQYF. DNA for the CDR3: TGTGCCAGCAGCGCTAGCGGGACAGCCTACGAGCAGTACTTC.

This clonotype appeared once. CDR3 in DNA: TGTGCCAGTAGATCACCGGGACTGAGCTCCTACGAGCAGTACTTC. This codes for CASRSPGLSSYEQYF. This rearrangement joins TRBV19 to TRBJ2-7, with a tentative D call TRBD2 (6 bases). The CDR3 consists of 15 residues. V was cut by 6 bases and J by 0 bases, with 15 bases left in between. CDR1 and CDR2 (germline): LNHDA, SQIVND (reference sequence).

The CDR3 here is CASSLDRRGRATGYTF. CDR3 DNA sequence: TGTGCCAGCAGTTTAGATCGGCGCGGCAGGGCTACAGGCTACACCTTC. This chain uses TRBV12-3 or TRBV12-4 with TRBJ1-2, with D perhaps TRBD1 (5 bases). V lost 1 base and J 8 bases, leaving 20 bases between the germline ends. This CDR3 contains 16 residues.

This clonotype has ten or more counts. The chain uses TRBV5-1 and TRBJ2-2, with D possibly TRBD2 on 5 matching bases. This CDR3 has 15 amino acids. Per the germline V gene, CDR1 is SGHRS and CDR2 is YFSETQ. The V and J ends lost 4 bases and 0 bases respectively, with 10 bases between them. In DNA form, the CDR3 reads TGCGCCAGCAGCATGAAGGGAGCGAACACCGGGGAGCTGTTTTTT. This encodes CASSMKGANTGELFF.

This chain connects TRBV11-3 to TRBJ1-6, with unresolved D. The length of the CDR3 is 16 residues. Germline V gives CDR1 SGHNT, CDR2 YENEEA. Trimming cost V 0 bases and J 8 bases, with 14 bases left between them. Here the CDR3 DNA reads TGTGCCAGCAGCTTAGATTTCTCGGGAATGGATTCACCCCTCCACTTT. Its protein is CASSLDFSGMDSPLHF.

This clonotype has at least ten counts. The chain uses TRBV10-1 and TRBJ2-1; possibly TRBD2 for D (6 bases). Trimming removed 5 bases from V and 7 bases from J, with 12 bases in between. Germline CDR1 reads WNHNN; CDR2 reads SYGVQD (reference sequence). The CDR3 is 13 residues long. The CDR3 region is CASSIDAGNEQFF. CDR3 nucleotide sequence: TGCGCCAGCAGTATTGACGCGGGGAATGAGCAGTTCTTC.

This clonotype has a count of ten or more. The DNA of the CDR3 is TGCAGCGTTGATCCCACAGGGTTGAACACTGAAGCTTTCTTT. This encodes CSVDPTGLNTEAFF. This chain connects TRBV29-1 to TRBJ1-1; D is possibly TRBD1 (6 bases). This CDR3 is built from 14 residues. In germline, CDR1 is SQVTM, CDR2 ANQGSEA. V was cut by 3 bases and J by 0 bases, with 11 bases left in between.

This clonotype showed up many times. In nucleotides, the CDR3 is TGCGCCAGCAGCTTGAAGGGTTGGACTGAAGCTTTCTTT. It codes for CASSLKGWTEAFF. The V and J genes are TRBV5-1 and TRBJ1-1; D is unclear. The CDR3 runs to 13 residues. Germline-derived CDR1 and CDR2 are SGHRS and YFSETQ. The V end lost 1 base, the J end lost 5 bases, and 9 bases lay between the germline ends.